A few counts support the clone carrying this T cell receptor beta chain. Its antigen is currently unknown. The data stem from a study of response to subunit inactivated influenza vaccine. General study findings and limits: The authors put forward the suggestion that each seasonal influenza vaccination may bring in only a limited number of new T cells.

V was shortened by 7 bases and J by 7 bases, with 14 bases between the two germline ends. The CDR3 covers 12 residues. TCRdb re-derived calls from the RT-PCR reads in MiXCR, one entry per CDR3 protein. The table shows approximately 500,000 distinct CDR3 sequences, with 10% to 15% occurring only once. Sample: PBMCs from blood, taken 35 to 45 days after vaccination. This chain joins TRBV12-3 or TRBV12-4 and TRBJ2-7, with TRBD1 as a possible D gene (5 bases). The TCR was taken from a man aged 45-65 years who received an inactivated influenza vaccine. Written as DNA, the CDR3 is TGTGCCAGCATGAATAGGGGTGGGGAGCAGTACTTC. It yields the protein CASMNRGGEQYF.